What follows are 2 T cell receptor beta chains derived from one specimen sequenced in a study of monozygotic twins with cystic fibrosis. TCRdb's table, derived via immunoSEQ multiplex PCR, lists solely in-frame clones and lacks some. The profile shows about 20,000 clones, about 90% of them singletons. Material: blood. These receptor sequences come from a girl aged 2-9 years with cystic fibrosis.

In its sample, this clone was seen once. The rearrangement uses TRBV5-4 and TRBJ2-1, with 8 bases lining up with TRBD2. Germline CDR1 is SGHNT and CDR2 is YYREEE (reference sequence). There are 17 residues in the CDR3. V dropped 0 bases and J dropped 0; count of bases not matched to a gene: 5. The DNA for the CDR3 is TGTGCCAGCAGCTTGGCCCTCACTAGCGGCTCCTACAATGAGCAGTTCTTC. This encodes CASSLALTSGSYNEQFF.

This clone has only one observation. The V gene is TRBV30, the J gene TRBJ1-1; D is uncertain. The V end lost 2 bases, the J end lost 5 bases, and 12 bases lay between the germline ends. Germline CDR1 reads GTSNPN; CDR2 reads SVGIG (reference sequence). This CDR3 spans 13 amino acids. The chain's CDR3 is CAWSPLPGTEAFF. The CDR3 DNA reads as TGTGCCTGGAGTCCCCTCCCGGGGACTGAAGCTTTCTTT.